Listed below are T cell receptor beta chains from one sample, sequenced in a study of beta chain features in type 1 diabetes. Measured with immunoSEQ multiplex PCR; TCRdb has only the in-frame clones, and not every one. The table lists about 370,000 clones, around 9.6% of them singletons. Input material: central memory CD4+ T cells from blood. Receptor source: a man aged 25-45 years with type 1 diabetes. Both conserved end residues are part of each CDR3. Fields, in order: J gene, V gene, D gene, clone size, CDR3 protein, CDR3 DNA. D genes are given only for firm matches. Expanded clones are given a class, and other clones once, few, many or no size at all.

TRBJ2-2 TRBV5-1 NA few CASTPSGNTGELFF TGCGCCAGCACCCCTTCGGGGAACACCGGGGAGCTGTTTTTT
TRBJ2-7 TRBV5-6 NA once CASSLADVRAYEQYF TGTGCCAGCAGCTTGGCCGATGTGCGGGCCTACGAGCAGTACTTC
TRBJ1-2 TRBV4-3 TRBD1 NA CASSHGQAYGYTF TGCGCCAGCAGCCACGGACAGGCCTATGGCTACACCTTC
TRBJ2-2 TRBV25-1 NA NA CASSEGTLNTGELFF TGTGCCAGCAGTGAAGGGACACTGAACACCGGGGAGCTGTTTTTT
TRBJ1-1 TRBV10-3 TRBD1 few CAISRQGVNTEAFF TGTGCCATCAGTCGACAGGGGGTGAACACTGAAGCTTTCTTT
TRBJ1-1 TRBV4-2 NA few CASSQKNTANTEAFF TGTGCCAGCAGCCAGAAGAATACCGCGAACACTGAAGCTTTCTTT
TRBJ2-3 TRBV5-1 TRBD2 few CASTSGAGYTDTQYF TGCGCCAGCACTAGCGGGGCGGGATACACAGATACGCAGTATTTT
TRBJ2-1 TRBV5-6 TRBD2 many CASSLGTSGYYNEQFF TGTGCCAGCAGCTTGGGCACTAGCGGCTACTACAATGAGCAGTTCTTC
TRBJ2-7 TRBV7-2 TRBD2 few CASSSKREATYEQYF TGTGCCAGCAGCTCCAAACGGGAGGCAACCTACGAGCAGTACTTC
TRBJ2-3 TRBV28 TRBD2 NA CASSPGTSGRDTQYF TGTGCCAGCAGCCCCGGGACTAGCGGTAGAGATACGCAGTATTTT
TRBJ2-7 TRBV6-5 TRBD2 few CASIGSGGYEQYF TGTGCCAGTATCGGTAGCGGGGGATACGAGCAGTACTTC
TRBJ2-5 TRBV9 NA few CASSAQGLVQETQYF TGTGCCAGCAGCGCCCAGGGGCTGGTTCAAGAGACCCAGTACTTC
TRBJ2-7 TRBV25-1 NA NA CASRGSGSYEQYF TGTGCCAGCAGGGGGTCAGGGTCCTACGAGCAGTACTTC
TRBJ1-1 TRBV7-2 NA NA CASSLKQGGTEAFF TGTGCCAGCAGCTTAAAACAGGGAGGCACTGAAGCTTTCTTT
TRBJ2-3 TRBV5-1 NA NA CASSYSRGASTDTQYF TGCGCCAGCAGTTACTCCCGAGGGGCTAGCACAGATACGCAGTATTTT
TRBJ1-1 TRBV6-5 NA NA CASRDPGIEAFF TGTGCCAGCAGAGATCCAGGGATTGAAGCTTTCTTT
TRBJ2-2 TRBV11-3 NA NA CASSLAARIPGELFF TGTGCCAGCAGCTTAGCGGCCAGAATCCCCGGGGAGCTGTTTTTT
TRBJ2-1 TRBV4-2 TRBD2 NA CASSQDRAGGPWEQFF TGTGCCAGCAGCCAAGATAGGGCGGGAGGGCCGTGGGAGCAGTTCTTC
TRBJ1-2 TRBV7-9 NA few CASSLDRQTSGYTF TGTGCCAGCAGCTTAGATCGGCAGACCAGCGGCTACACCTTC
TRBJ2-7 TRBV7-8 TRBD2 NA CASSFTHGRVEQYF TGTGCCAGCAGCTTCACCCATGGGAGGGTCGAGCAGTACTTC
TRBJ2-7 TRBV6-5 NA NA CASSQDFGSLEQYF TGTGCCAGCAGCCAAGACTTCGGATCCCTGGAGCAGTACTTC
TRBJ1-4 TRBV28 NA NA CASRVLNEKLFF TGTGCCAGCAGGGTACTTAATGAAAAACTGTTTTTT
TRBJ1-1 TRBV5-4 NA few CASSLAYGAEAFF TGTGCCAGCAGCTTGGCCTATGGGGCTGAAGCTTTCTTT
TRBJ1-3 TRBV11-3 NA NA CASSPGTPGNTIYF TGTGCCAGCAGCCCAGGCACACCCGGAAACACCATATATTTT
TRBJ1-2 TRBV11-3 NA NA CASSSIQGKYGYTF TGTGCCAGCAGCTCCATACAAGGAAAGTATGGCTACACCTTC
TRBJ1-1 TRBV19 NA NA CASSISRGGTEAFF TGTGCCAGTAGTATATCCAGGGGAGGGACTGAAGCTTTCTTT
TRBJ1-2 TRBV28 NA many CASRPTTRLGYTF TGTGCCAGCAGGCCTACAACCAGGCTAGGCTACACCTTC
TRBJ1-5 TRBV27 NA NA CASRKGGDQPQHF TGTGCCAGCAGGAAAGGCGGAGATCAGCCCCAGCATTTT
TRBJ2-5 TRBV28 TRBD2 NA CASSSRSGRLGETQYF TGTGCCAGCAGTTCCCGTAGCGGGAGATTAGGGGAGACCCAGTACTTC
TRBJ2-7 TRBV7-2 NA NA CASSSLSEQYF TGTGCCAGCAGCTCGTTGTCCGAGCAGTACTTC
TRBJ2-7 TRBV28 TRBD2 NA CASTLATSGSYEQYF TGTGCCAGCACCCTGGCGACTAGCGGTTCCTACGAGCAGTACTTC
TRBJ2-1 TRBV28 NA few CASSSQGILIYNEQFF TGTGCCAGCAGTTCCCAAGGGATTCTCATATACAATGAGCAGTTCTTC
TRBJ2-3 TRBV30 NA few CAWSTRGGTDTQYF TGTGCCTGGAGTACTAGAGGCGGCACAGATACGCAGTATTTT
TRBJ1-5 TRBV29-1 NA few CSVGPGPRQPQHF TGCAGCGTTGGACCGGGTCCAAGGCAGCCCCAGCATTTT
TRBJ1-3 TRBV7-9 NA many CASSPGLYSGNTIYF TGTGCCAGCAGCCCGGGTCTTTACTCTGGAAACACCATATATTTT
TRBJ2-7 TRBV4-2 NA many CASSQDSGYEQYF TGTGCCAGCAGCCAAGATAGTGGTTACGAGCAGTACTTC
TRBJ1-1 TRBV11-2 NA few CASSSPPGRRGMNTEAFF TGTGCCAGCAGCTCCCCGCCAGGACGTAGGGGCATGAACACTGAAGCTTTCTTT
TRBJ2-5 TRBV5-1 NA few CASSRKPIQETQYF TGCGCCAGCAGCCGAAAACCGATACAAGAGACCCAGTACTTC
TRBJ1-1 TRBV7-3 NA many CASSPGSNTEAFF TGTGCCAGCAGCCCAGGGTCCAACACTGAAGCTTTCTTT
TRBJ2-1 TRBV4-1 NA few CASSQNLWDEQFF TGCGCCAGCAGCCAAAACCTCTGGGATGAGCAGTTCTTC
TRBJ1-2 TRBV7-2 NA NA CASSYLNYGYTF TGTGCCAGCAGCTACCTAAATTATGGCTACACCTTC
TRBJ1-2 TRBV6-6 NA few CASSYTKGYGYTF TGTGCCAGCAGTTACACAAAGGGTTATGGCTACACCTTC
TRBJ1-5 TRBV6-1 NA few CASNPLAGAQPQHF TGTGCCAGCAACCCGCTAGCAGGGGCGCAGCCCCAGCATTTT
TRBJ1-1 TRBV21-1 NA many CASSKRSGEAEAFF TGTGCCAGCAGCAAACGGTCAGGGGAGGCTGAAGCTTTCTTT
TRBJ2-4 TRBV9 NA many CASSDRAAKNIQYF TGTGCCAGCAGCGATCGGGCGGCCAAAAACATTCAGTACTTC
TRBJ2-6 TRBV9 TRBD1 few CASVRGFHSGANVLTF TGTGCCAGTGTCAGGGGGTTTCACTCTGGGGCCAACGTCCTGACTTTC
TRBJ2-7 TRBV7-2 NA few CASSLALASSYEQYF TGTGCCAGCAGCTTAGCACTAGCTTCCTCCTACGAGCAGTACTTC
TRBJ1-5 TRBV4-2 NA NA CASSLAPFGRVGRQPQHF TGTGCCAGCAGCTTAGCCCCCTTTGGCAGGGTAGGACGGCAGCCCCAGCATTTT
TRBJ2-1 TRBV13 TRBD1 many CASSGKFDRGGGNEQFF TGTGCCAGCAGCGGAAAGTTTGACAGGGGGGGCGGGAATGAGCAGTTCTTC
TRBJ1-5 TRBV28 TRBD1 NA CASSWGTGGQPQHF TGTGCCAGCAGTTGGGGGACAGGAGGCCAGCCCCAGCATTTT
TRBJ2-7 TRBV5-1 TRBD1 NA CASSSGQAKTYEQYF TGCGCCAGCAGTTCGGGACAGGCGAAGACGTACGAGCAGTACTTC
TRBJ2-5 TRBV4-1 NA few CASSQRQQQETQYF TGCGCCAGCAGCCAAAGGCAGCAACAAGAGACCCAGTACTTC
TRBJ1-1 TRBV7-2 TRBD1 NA CASSLQGAHTEAFF TGTGCCAGCAGCTTACAGGGGGCTCACACTGAAGCTTTCTTT
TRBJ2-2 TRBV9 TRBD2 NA CASSELLSGRKDTGELFF TGTGCCAGCAGCGAACTCTTAAGCGGGAGGAAGGACACCGGGGAGCTGTTTTTT
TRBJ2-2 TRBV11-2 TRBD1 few CASKTGRTGELFF TGTGCCAGCAAGACAGGGAGAACCGGGGAGCTGTTTTTT